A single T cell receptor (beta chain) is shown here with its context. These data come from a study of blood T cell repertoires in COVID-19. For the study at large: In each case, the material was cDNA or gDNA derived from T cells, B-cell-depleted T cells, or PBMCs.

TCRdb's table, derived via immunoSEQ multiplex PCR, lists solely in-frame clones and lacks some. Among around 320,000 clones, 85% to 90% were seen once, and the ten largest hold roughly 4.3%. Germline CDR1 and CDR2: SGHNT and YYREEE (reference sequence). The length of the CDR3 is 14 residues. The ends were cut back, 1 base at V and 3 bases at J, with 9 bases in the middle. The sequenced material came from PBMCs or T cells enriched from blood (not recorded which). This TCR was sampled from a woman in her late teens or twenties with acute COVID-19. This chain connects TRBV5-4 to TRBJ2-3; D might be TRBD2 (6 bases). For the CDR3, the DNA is TGTGCCAGCAGCTTGTTCGGGAGTACAGATACGCAGTATTTT. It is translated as CASSLFGSTDTQYF. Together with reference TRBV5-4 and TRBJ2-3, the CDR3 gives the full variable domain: ETGVTQSPTHLIKTRGQQVTLRCSSQSGHNTVSWYQQALGQGPQFIFQYYREEENGRGNFPPRFSGLQFPNYSSELNVNALELDDSALYLCASSLFGSTDTQYFGPGTRLTVL.